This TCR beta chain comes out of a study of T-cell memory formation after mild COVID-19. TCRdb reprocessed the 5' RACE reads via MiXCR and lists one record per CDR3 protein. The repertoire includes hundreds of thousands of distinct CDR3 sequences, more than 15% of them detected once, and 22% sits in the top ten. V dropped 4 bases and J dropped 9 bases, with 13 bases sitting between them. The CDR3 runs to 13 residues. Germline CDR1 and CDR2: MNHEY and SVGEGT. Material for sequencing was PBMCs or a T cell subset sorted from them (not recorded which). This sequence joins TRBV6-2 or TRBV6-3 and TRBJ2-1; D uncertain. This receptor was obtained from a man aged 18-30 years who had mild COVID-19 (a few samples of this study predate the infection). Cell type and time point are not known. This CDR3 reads CASSFLDPTEQFF. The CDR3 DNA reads TGTGCCAGCAGTTTTTTAGACCCCACTGAGCAGTTCTTC.